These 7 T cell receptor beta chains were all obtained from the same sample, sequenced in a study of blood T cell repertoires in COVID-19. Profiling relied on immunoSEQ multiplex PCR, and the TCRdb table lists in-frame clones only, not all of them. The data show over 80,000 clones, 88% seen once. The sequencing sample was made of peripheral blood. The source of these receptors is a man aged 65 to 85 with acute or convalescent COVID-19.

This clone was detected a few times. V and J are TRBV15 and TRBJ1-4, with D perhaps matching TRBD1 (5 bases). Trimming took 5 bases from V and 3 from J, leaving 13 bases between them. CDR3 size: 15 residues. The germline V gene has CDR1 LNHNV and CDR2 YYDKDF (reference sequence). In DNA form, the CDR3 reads TGTGCCACCAGCGCCGGACATAGTCCTAATGAAAAACTGTTTTTT. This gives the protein CATSAGHSPNEKLFF.

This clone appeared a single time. The CDR3 nucleotides are TGTGCCAGCAGGCTGACAGGGGGGGAGACTGAAGCTTTCTTT. This gives the protein CASRLTGGETEAFF. The rearrangement links TRBV6-6 to TRBJ1-1; the match to TRBD1 covers 9 bases. The CDR3 loop spans 14 amino acids. Per germline, CDR1 MNHNY and CDR2 SVGAGI (reference sequence). J lost 5 bases, V lost 6 bases, and 7 bases had no gene match.

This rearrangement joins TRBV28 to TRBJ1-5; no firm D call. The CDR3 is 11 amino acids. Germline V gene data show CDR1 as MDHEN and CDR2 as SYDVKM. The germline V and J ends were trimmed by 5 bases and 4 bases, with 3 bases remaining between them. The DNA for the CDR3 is TGTGCCAGCAGTCCGAATCAGCCCCAGCATTTT. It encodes CASSPNQPQHF.

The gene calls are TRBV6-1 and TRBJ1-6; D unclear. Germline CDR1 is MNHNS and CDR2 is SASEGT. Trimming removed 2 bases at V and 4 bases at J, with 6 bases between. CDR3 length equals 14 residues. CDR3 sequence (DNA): TGTGCCAGCAGTGAACTCGGGTATAATTCACCCCTCCACTTT. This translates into CASSELGYNSPLHF.

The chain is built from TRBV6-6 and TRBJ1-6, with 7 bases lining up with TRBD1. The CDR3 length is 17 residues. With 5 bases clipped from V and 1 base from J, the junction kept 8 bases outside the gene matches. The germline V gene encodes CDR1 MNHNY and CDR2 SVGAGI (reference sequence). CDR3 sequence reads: CASSLQGKGSYNSPLHF. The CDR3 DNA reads TGTGCCAGCAGTCTACAGGGGAAAGGGTCCTATAATTCACCCCTCCACTTT.

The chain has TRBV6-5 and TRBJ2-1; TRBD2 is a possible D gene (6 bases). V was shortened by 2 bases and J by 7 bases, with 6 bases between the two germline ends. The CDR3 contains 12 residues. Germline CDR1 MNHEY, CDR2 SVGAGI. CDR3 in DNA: TGTGCCAGCAGTTACGGGGGGAATGAGCAGTTCTTC. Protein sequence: CASSYGGNEQFF.

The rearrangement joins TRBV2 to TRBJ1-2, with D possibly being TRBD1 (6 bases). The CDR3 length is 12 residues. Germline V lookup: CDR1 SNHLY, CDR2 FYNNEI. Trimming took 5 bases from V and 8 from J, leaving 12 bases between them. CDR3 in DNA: TGTGCCAGCAGTACAGGGCTACTGGGCTACACCTTC. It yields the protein CASSTGLLGYTF.